This T cell receptor beta chain was recorded in a study of T cell responses to AZD1222 COVID-19 vaccine. The data were produced by immunoSEQ multiplex PCR, yet TCRdb's version contains in-frame clones alone and is incomplete. Of approximately 79,000 clones in the sample, 83% were seen once. Per the germline V gene, CDR1 is SGDLS and CDR2 is YYNGEE. The CDR3 totals 16 residues. V dropped 0 bases and J dropped 4 bases, with 16 bases sitting between them. Overall study results and limits: Of spike-specific TCRs, nearly half reportedly target regions left unmutated in variants.

Comments on this clone: Its antigen remains unknown.

The receptor was isolated from an adult who received the AZD1222 COVID-19 vaccine. V usage is TRBV9 and J usage is TRBJ1-1; possibly TRBD1 for D (6 bases). The sample in question was peripheral blood, obtained 28 days after the second AZD1222 dose. CDR3 DNA: TGTGCCAGCAGCGTAGGGGGAGGACAGTCCTTCACTGAAGCTTTCTTT. Amino acids: CASSVGGGQSFTEAFF.